This TCR beta chain emerged from a study of blood T cell repertoires in COVID-19. Study as a whole: Collection of acute and convalescent COVID-19 samples took place in the United States, Italy and Spain. PBMCs, B-cell-depleted T cells, or T cells were the source of the cDNA or gDNA that made up the material.

Trimming took 4 bases from V and 4 from J, leaving 9 bases between them. CDR1 is SGHDT and CDR2 is YYEEEE in the germline V gene. CDR3 length: 13 amino acids. The table came from immunoSEQ multiplex PCR; TCRdb's copy has only in-frame clones and leaves some out. The top ten clones hold under 5% of a sample with about 120,000 clones, around three quarters of them seen once. The chain combines TRBV5-6 with TRBJ1-5; D unresolved. The sample taken for sequencing was peripheral blood. The TCR comes from a woman aged 80 or over with acute or convalescent COVID-19. The CDR3 region is CASSPTRNQPQHF. In nucleotides, the CDR3 is TGTGCCAGCAGCCCGACGAGGAATCAGCCCCAGCATTTT.